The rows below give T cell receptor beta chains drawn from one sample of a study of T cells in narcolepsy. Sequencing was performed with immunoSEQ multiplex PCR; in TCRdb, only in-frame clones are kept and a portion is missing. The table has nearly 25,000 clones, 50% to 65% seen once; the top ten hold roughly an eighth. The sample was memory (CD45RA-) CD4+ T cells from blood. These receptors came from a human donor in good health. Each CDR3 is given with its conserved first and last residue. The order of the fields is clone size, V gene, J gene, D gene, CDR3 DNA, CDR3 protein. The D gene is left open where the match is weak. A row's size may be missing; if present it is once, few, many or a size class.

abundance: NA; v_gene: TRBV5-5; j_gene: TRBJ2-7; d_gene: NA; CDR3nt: TGTGCCAGCGGTTGGGGTTCCTACGAGCAGTACTTC; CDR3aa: CASGWGSYEQYF
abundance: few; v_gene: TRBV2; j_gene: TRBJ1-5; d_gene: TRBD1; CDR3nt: TGTGCCAGCAGGGACAGGATCGGCAATCAGCCCCAGCATTTT; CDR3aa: CASRDRIGNQPQHF
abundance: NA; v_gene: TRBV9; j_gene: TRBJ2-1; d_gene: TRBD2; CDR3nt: TGTGCCAGCAGCGTACAAGCGGGGACTTACAATGAGCAGTTCTTC; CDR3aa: CASSVQAGTYNEQFF
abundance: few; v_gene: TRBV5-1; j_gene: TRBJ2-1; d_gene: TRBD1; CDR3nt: TGCGCCAGCAGCTTGTTACAGGGGAGTGGGAATGAGCAGTTCTTC; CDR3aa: CASSLLQGSGNEQFF
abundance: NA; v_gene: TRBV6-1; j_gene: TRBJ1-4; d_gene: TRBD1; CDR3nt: TGTGCCAGCAGTGGATACGGGACAGGGGAGAAGACGGGAAAACTGTTTTTT; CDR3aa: CASSGYGTGEKTGKLFF
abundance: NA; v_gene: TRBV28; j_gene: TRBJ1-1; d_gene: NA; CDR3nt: TGTGCCAGCACCCCCCCCAAGAGGCAATATGAAGCTTTCTTT; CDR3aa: CASTPPKRQYEAFF
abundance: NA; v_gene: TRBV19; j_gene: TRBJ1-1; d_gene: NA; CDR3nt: TGTGCCAGTAGTATAATGCACAGCGGGACTGAAGCTTTCTTT; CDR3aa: CASSIMHSGTEAFF
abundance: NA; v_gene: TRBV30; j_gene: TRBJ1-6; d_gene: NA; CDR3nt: TGTGCCTGGAGTTCCGACGATAATTCACCCCTCCACTTT; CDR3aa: CAWSSDDNSPLHF
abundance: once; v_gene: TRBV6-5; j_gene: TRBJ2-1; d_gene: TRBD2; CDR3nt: TGTGCCAGCAGTTACTCGAGGGCGCGGGGGTCGGGGGAGCAGTTCTTC; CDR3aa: CASSYSRARGSGEQFF
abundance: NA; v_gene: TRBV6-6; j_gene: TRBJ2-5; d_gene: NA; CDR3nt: TGTGCCAGCAGTTACGAACGGGGTGCGGAGACCCAGTACTTC; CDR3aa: CASSYERGAETQYF
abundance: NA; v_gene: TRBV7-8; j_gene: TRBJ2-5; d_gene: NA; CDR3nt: TGTGCCAGCAGCTTTTTGGCGGGAGCGAGGGGGGAAGAGACCCAGTACTTC; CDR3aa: CASSFLAGARGEETQYF
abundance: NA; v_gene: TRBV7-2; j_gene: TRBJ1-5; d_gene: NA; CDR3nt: TGTGCCAGCAGCATTACGCGGGATAGCAATCAGCCCCAGCATTTT; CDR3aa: CASSITRDSNQPQHF
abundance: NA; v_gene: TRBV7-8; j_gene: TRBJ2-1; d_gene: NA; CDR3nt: TGTGCCAGCAGCTTAGTAGCGGACCTCTACAATGAGCAGTTCTTC; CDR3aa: CASSLVADLYNEQFF
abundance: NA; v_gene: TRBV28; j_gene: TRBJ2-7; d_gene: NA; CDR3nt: TGTGCCAGCACCCCTCGGCTGCCCTACGAGCAGTACTTC; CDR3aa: CASTPRLPYEQYF
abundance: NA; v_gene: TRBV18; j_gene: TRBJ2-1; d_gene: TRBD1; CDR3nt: TGTGCCAGCTCAACGGGACAGGGAGAGCAGTTCTTC; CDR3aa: CASSTGQGEQFF
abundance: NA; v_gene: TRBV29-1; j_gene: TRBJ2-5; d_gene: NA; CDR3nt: TGCAGCGTTGACCACCAGGGAGAGACCCAGTACTTC; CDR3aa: CSVDHQGETQYF
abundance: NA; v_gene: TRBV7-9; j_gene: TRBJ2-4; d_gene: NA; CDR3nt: TGTGCCAGCAGCGGGGTGGAGAACATTCAGTACTTC; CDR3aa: CASSGVENIQYF
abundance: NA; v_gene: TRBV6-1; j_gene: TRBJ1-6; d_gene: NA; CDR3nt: TGTGCCGCGTCCCCGGGGGTCAATTCACCCCTCCACTTT; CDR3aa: CAASPGVNSPLHF
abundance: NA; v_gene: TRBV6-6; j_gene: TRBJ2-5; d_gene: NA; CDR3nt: TGTGCCAGCGGGGGGGCCGATGAGACCCAGTACTTC; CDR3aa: CASGGADETQYF
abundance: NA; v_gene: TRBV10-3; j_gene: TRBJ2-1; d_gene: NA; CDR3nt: TGTGCCATCAGTGAGTCAGCCCAGGGGAGGGTTAGCTCCTACAATGAGCAGTTCTTC; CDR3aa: CAISESAQGRVSSYNEQFF
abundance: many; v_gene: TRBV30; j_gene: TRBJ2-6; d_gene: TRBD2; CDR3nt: TGTGCCTGGAGGGGCGGGAGCTCTGGGGCCAACGTCCTGACTTTC; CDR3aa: CAWRGGSSGANVLTF
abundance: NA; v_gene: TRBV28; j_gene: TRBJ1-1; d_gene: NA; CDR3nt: TGTGCCAGCAGTTTTCAATCAGCCGGGGGAGCTTTCTTT; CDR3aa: CASSFQSAGGAFF
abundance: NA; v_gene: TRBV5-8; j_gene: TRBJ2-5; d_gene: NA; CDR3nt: TGTGCCAGCAGCTTGGATCCGGGTTTACCAGAGACCCAGTACTTC; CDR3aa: CASSLDPGLPETQYF
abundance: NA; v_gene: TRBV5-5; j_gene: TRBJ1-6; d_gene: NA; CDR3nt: TGTGCCAGCAGCTCCCGCCCCGGGAGGGATTCACCCCTCCACTTT; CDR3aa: CASSSRPGRDSPLHF
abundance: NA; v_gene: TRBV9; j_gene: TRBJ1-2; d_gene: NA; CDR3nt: TGTGCCAGCAGCACATCGCTCGAGCAGGGAGATGGCTACACCTTC; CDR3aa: CASSTSLEQGDGYTF
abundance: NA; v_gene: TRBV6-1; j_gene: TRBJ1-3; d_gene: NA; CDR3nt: TGTGCCAGCAGTGAAACCCCACCCGGCAGGGTCTCTGGAAACACCATATATTTT; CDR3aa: CASSETPPGRVSGNTIYF
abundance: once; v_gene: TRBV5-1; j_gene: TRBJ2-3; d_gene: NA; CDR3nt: TGCGCCAGCAGCTTGGATCAGCTCACAGATACGCAGTATTTT; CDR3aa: CASSLDQLTDTQYF
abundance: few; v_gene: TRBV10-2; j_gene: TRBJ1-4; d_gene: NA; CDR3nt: TGCGCCAGCAGTGAGACAGCCCTGAATGAAAAACTGTTTTTT; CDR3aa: CASSETALNEKLFF
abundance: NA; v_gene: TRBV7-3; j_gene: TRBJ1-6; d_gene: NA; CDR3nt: TGTGCCAGCAGCTTATACGGGGATTCACCCCTCCACTTT; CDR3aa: CASSLYGDSPLHF
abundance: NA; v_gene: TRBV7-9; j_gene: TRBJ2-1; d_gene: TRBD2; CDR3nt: TGTGCCAGCAGCCTAGCGGGGGCCCTCTACAATGAGCAGTTCTTC; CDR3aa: CASSLAGALYNEQFF
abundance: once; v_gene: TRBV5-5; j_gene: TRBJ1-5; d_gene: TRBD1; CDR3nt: TGTGCCAGCAGCGTTACCGGGACAGCTGGGGCCTATAGCAATCAGCCCCAGCATTTT; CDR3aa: CASSVTGTAGAYSNQPQHF
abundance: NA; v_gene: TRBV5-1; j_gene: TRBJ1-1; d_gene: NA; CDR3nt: TGCGCCAGCAGCGATGGAAGCTTGAACACTGAAGCTTTCTTT; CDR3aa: CASSDGSLNTEAFF
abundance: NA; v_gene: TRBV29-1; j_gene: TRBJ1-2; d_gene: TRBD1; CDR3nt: TGCAGCGTCAAAGGACAGGGGCAAGATGGCTACACCTTC; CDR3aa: CSVKGQGQDGYTF
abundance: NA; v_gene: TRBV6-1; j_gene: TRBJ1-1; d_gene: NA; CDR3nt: TGTGCCAGCAGTTTCCATACCATGAACACTGAAGCTTTCTTT; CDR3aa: CASSFHTMNTEAFF
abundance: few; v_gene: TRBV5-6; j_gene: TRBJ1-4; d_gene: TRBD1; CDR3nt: TGTGCCAGCAGCAAAGACAGGGCGGGGAGAAACGAAAAACTGTTTTTT; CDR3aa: CASSKDRAGRNEKLFF
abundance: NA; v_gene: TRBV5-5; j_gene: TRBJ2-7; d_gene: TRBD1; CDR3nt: TGTGCCAGCAGCTCTAGGACAGGGAATCCCCTCGAGCAGTACTTC; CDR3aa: CASSSRTGNPLEQYF
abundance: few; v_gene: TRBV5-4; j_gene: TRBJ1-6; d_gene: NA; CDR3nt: TGTGCCAGCAGCTTGGGGAATTCAGGAGCTTATAATTCACCCCTCCACTTT; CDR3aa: CASSLGNSGAYNSPLHF
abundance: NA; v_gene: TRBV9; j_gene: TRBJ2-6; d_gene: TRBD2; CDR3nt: TGTGCCAGCAGCCCCCGACTAGCGGGAGGGTCTGGGGCCAACGTCCTGACTTTC; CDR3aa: CASSPRLAGGSGANVLTF
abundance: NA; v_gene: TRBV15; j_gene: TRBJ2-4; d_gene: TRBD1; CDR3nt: TGTGCCACCAGCATCGAACCTCTAGGACAGGGGCAGAAAAACATTCAGTACTTC; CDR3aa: CATSIEPLGQGQKNIQYF
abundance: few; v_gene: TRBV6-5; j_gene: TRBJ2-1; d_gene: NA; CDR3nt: TGTGCCAGTCGGGGGGCCAATGAGCAGTTCTTC; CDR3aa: CASRGANEQFF
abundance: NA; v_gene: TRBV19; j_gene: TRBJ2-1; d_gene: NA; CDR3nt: TGTGCCAGTAGTATGGTCAGGGAAAGAGATGAGCAGTTCTTC; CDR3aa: CASSMVRERDEQFF
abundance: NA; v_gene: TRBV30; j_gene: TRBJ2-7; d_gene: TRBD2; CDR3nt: TGTGCCTGGAGTGGTGCGGGGGGCTACGAGCAGTACTTC; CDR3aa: CAWSGAGGYEQYF
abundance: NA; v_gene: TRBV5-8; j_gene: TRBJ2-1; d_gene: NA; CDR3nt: TGTGCCAGCAGCCCCTGGGACGGAAACTACAATGAGCAGTTCTTC; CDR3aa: CASSPWDGNYNEQFF
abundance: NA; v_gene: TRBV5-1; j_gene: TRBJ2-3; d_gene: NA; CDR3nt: TGCGCCAGCAGCCCCAATCGGGGCACAGATACGCAGTATTTT; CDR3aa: CASSPNRGTDTQYF
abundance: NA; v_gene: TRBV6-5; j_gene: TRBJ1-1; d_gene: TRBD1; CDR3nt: TGTGCCAGCAGCTCAGACAGGGGGGAAAAAGCTTTCTTT; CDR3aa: CASSSDRGEKAFF
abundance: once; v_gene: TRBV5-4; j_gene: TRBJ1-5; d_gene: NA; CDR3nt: TGTGCCAGCAGCACTGACAGAGATCAGCCCCAGCATTTT; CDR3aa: CASSTDRDQPQHF
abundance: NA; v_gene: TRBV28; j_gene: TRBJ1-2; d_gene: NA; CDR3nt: TGTGCCAGCAGTTTGGGGGCGGACAGTTATGGCTACACCTTC; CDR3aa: CASSLGADSYGYTF
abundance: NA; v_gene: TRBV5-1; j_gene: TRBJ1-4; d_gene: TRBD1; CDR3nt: TGCGCCAGCAGCTCTGCCGGGACAGTTGCAACTAATGAAAAACTGTTTTTT; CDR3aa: CASSSAGTVATNEKLFF
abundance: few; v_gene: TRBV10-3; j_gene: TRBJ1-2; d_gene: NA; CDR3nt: TGTGCCATCTTTTCCCTAATCTATGGCTACACCTTC; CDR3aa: CAIFSLIYGYTF
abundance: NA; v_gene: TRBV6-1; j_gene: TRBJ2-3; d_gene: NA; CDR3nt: TGTGCCAGCAGTGGGGCCACAGATACGCAGTATTTT; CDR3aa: CASSGATDTQYF
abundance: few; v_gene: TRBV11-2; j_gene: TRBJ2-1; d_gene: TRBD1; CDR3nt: TGTGCCAGCAGCCAGGAAGGGACAGTTGTTAATGAGCAGTTCTTC; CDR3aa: CASSQEGTVVNEQFF